The subject of this entry is one TCR beta chain. This sample was taken from a study of blood T cell repertoires in COVID-19. Study-level information: The origin of the acute and convalescent COVID-19 samples was the United States, Italy and Spain.

V shed 5 bases and J shed 1 base, with 8 bases lying between them. The CDR3 extends over 14 amino acids. CDR1 is KGHSH and CDR2 is LQKENI in the germline V gene. The assay was immunoSEQ multiplex PCR, and TCRdb's table has in-frame clones only and misses some. This sample has roughly 100,000 clones, with under 80% found just once. The TCR originated in a woman in her 70s with acute or convalescent COVID-19. The chain recombines TRBV18 with TRBJ2-2; tentative D call: TRBD1 (6 bases). Material for sequencing was peripheral blood. This chain's CDR3 is CASSWDKNTGELFF. The DNA of the CDR3 is TGTGCCAGCTCATGGGACAAGAACACCGGGGAGCTGTTTTTT.